A selection of T cell receptor beta chains follows, all from one sample in a study of cytomegalovirus exposure and HLA in healthy donors. The protocol was immunoSEQ multiplex PCR, while the TCRdb copy is restricted to in-frame clones and leaves out a portion. The data show 80,000 to 100,000 clones, around 85% seen once. The sequenced sample was PBMCs. These receptors all stem from a man aged 40-55 years in good health and CMV-seropositive. CDR3s include the opening cysteine and the closing phenylalanine or tryptophan.

V: TRBV27
J: TRBJ2-3
CDR3: CASSLLAGFSDTQYF

V: TRBV5-1
J: TRBJ1-1
CDR3: CASSPGMNTEAFF

V: TRBV30
J: TRBJ1-1
CDR3: CAWSGTGLYTEAFF

V: TRBV6-4
J: TRBJ1-4
CDR3: CASRVDRGGEKLFF

V: TRBV28
J: TRBJ2-7
CDR3: CASSRPGLAVYEQYF

V: TRBV12-5
J: TRBJ1-1
CDR3: CASGLVSSEAFF

V: TRBV19
J: TRBJ2-7
CDR3: CASSVSPGGGAYEQYF

V: TRBV11-2
J: TRBJ1-6
CDR3: CASSQDRALHF

V: TRBV19
J: TRBJ1-2
CDR3: CASSTWDSTNYGYTF

V: TRBV18
J: TRBJ1-5
CDR3: CASSPSRAGDDQPQHF

V: TRBV9
J: TRBJ1-1
CDR3: CASSGSAGMNTEAFF

V: TRBV30
J: TRBJ1-1
CDR3: CAWSVTVLSEAFF

V: TRBV30
J: TRBJ2-7
CDR3: CAWSAGGTSSEQYF

V: TRBV6-5
J: TRBJ2-5
CDR3: CASSRQGIKETQYF

V: TRBV18
J: TRBJ1-1
CDR3: CASSPQVGEAFF

V: TRBV10-2
J: TRBJ1-1
CDR3: CASYSGGTEAFF

V: TRBV11-2
J: TRBJ1-4
CDR3: CASSLGSGYEKLFF

V: TRBV5-1
J: TRBJ2-6
CDR3: CASSLVESGANGLTF

V: TRBV7-8
J: TRBJ1-5
CDR3: CASSFSSLSNQPQHF

V: TRBV18
J: TRBJ1-2
CDR3: CASSPQDRHGYTF

V: TRBV18
J: TRBJ1-3
CDR3: CASSPREGNTIYF

V: TRBV28
J: TRBJ1-5
CDR3: CASSFFPGQDNQPQHF

V: TRBV14
J: TRBJ2-5
CDR3: CASSQVAGRRTQYF

V: TRBV5-1
J: TRBJ1-4
CDR3: CASSPLGGVEKLFF

V: TRBV7-9
J: TRBJ1-4
CDR3: CASSLTKGNPGTAEEKLFF

V: TRBV19
J: TRBJ2-7
CDR3: CASSPSGGFTYEQYF

V: TRBV7-2
J: TRBJ2-5
CDR3: CASSRTGQGEGRQTQYF

V: TRBV9
J: TRBJ1-2
CDR3: CASSVDGGLRYGYTF

V: TRBV7-6
J: TRBJ2-7
CDR3: CASSPSGTSGYEQYF

V: TRBV6-6
J: TRBJ2-7
CDR3: CASSNRDSYEQYF

V: TRBV7-9
J: TRBJ2-3
CDR3: CASSLRTGGTDTQYF

V: TRBV11-3
J: TRBJ1-1
CDR3: CASSLGGGVGTEAFF

V: TRBV6-5
J: TRBJ2-1
CDR3: CASSLGLESYNEQFF

V: TRBV9
J: TRBJ1-2
CDR3: CASSVSGGSTYGYTF

V: TRBV5-4
J: TRBJ2-5
CDR3: CASSLAGTGQETQYF

V: TRBV10-3
J: TRBJ2-1
CDR3: CAITADRSNEQFF

V: TRBV7-3
J: TRBJ1-1
CDR3: CASSLRARNTEAFF

V: TRBV5-4
J: TRBJ2-2
CDR3: CASSVGQGVNTGELFF

V: TRBV30
J: TRBJ1-3
CDR3: CASQTVSGNTIYF

V: TRBV28
J: TRBJ2-7
CDR3: CASRGGQGGEQYF

V: TRBV5-1
J: TRBJ2-7
CDR3: CASRSTSLYEQYF

V: TRBV5-1
J: TRBJ2-7
CDR3: CASSPGGGLHEQYF

V: TRBV19
J: TRBJ2-7
CDR3: CASSPQGTHEQYF

V: TRBV7-9
J: TRBJ1-1
CDR3: CASSLQGRAEAFF

V: TRBV11-2
J: TRBJ1-2
CDR3: CASSLGAVNYGYTF